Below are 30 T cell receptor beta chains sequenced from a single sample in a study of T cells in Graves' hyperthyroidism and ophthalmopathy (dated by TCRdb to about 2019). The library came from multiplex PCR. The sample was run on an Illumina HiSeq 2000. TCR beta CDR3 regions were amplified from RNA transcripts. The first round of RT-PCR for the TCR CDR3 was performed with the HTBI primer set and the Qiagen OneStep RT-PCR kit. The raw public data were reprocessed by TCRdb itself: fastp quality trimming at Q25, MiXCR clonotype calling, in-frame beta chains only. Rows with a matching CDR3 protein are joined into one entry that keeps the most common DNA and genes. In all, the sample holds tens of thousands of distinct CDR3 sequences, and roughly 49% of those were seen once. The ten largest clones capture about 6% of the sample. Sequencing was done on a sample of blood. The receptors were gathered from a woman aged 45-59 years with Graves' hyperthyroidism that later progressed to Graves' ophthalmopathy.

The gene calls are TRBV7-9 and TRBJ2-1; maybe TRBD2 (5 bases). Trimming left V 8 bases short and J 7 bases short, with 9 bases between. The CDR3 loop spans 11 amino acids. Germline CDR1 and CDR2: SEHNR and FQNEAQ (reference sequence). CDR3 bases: TGTGCCAGCGGGAGATCGAATGAGCAGTTCTTC. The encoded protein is CASGRSNEQFF. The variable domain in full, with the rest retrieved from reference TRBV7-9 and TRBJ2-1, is DTGVSQNPRHKITKRGQNVTFRCDPISEHNRLYWYRQTLGQGPEFLTYFQNEAQLEKSRLLSDRFSAERPKGSFSTLEIQRTEQGDSAMYLCASGRSNEQFFGPGTRLTVL.

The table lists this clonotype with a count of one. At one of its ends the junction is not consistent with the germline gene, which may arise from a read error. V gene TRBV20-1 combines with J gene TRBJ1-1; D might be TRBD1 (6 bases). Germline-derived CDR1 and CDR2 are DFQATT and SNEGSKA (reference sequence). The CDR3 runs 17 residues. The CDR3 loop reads CSARDPRSRIGDTEAVF. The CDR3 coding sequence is TGCAGTGCTAGAGATCCCAGATCAAGGATCGGGGACACTGAAGCTGTCTTT.

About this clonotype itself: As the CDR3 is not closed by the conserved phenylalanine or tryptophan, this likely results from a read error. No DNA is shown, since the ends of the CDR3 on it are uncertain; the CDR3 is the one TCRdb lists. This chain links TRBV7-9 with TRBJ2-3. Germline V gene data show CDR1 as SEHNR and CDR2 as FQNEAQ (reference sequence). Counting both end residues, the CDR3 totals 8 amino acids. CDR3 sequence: CASSPLGV.

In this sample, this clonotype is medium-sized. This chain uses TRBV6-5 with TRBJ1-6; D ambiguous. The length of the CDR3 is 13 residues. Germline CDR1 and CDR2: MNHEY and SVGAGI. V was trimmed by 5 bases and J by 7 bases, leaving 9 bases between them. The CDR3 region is CASSPRENSPLHF. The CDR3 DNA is TGTGCCAGCAGTCCCCGGGAGAATTCACCCCTCCACTTT.

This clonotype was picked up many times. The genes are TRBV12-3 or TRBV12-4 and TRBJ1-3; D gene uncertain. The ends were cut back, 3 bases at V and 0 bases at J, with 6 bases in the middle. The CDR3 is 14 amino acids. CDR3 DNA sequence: TGTGCCAGCAGTTTGTTGAACTCTGGAAACACCATATATTTT. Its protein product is CASSLLNSGNTIYF.

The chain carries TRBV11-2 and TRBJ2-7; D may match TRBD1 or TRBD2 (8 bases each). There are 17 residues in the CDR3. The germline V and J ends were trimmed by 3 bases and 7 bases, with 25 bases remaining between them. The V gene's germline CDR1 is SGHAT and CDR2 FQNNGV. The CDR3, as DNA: TGTGCCAGCAGCTTCGGGGGGGACAGGTGGGGTACGGTAGAGCAGTACTTC. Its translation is CASSFGGDRWGTVEQYF.

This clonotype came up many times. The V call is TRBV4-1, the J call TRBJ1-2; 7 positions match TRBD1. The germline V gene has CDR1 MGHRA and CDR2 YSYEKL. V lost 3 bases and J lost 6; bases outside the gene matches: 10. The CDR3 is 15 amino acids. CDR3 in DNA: TGCGCCAGCAGCCATGAGGGCAGGGGGATCGATGGCTACACCTTC. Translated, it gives CASSHEGRGIDGYTF.

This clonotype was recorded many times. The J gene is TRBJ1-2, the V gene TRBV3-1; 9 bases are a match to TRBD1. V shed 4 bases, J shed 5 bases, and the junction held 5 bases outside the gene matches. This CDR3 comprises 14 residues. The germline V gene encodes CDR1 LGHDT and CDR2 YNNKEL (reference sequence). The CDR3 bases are TGTGCCAGCAGCCTAGAGGGACAGGGTTATGGCTACACCTTC. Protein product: CASSLEGQGYGYTF.

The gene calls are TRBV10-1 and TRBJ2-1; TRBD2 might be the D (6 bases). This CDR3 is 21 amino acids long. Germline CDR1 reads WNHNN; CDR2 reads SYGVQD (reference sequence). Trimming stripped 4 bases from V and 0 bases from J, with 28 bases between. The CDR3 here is CASSGAVGVGGPDSSYNEQFF. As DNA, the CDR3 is TGCGCCAGCAGTGGAGCGGTGGGGGTTGGAGGGCCCGATAGCTCCTACAATGAGCAGTTCTTC.

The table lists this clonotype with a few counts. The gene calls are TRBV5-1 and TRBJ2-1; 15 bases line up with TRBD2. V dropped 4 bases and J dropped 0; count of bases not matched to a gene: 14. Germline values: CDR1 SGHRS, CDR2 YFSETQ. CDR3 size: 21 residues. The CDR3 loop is CASSKYGLAGGPDSSYNEQFF. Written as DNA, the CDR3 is TGCGCCAGCAGCAAATACGGACTAGCGGGAGGGCCCGATAGCTCCTACAATGAGCAGTTCTTC.

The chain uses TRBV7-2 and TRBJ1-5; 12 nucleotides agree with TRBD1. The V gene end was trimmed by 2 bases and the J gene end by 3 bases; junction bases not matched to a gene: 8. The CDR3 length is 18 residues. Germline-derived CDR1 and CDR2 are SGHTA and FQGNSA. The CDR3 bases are TGTGCCAGCAGCTTATTTGGGGGACAGGGGGCCCCCAATCAGCCCCAGCATTTT. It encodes CASSLFGGQGAPNQPQHF.

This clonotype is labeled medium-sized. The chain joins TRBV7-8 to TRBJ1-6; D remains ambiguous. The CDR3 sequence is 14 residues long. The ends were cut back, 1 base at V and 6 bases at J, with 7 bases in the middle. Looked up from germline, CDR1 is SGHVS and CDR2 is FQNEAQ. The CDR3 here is CASSLDSFNSPLHF. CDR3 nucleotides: TGTGCCAGCAGCTTAGACAGCTTTAATTCACCCCTCCACTTT.

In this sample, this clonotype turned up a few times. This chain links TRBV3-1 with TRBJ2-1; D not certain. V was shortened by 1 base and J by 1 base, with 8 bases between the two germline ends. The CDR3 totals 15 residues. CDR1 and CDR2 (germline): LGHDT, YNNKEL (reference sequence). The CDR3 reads CASSQGASSYNEQFF. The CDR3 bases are TGTGCCAGCAGCCAAGGGGCTAGTTCCTACAATGAGCAGTTCTTC.

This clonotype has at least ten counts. This chain's CDR3 is CATSQVLRQGASNQPQHF. The CDR3 nucleotides read TGTGCCACCAGCCAGGTTTTAAGACAGGGGGCGAGCAATCAGCCCCAGCATTTT. The rearrangement joins TRBV15 to TRBJ1-5; TRBD1 matches 10 bases. With V trimmed by 5 bases and J by 1 base, 11 bases remained unmatched. The CDR3 spans 18 residues. The germline CDR1 and CDR2 sequences are LNHNV and YYDKDF (reference sequence).

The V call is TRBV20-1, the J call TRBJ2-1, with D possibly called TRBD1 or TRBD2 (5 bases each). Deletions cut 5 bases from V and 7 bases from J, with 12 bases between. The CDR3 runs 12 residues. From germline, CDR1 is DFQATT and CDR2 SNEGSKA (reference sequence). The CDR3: CSAEGPTNEQFF. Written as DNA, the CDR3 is TGCAGTGCTGAGGGACCGACGAATGAGCAGTTCTTC.

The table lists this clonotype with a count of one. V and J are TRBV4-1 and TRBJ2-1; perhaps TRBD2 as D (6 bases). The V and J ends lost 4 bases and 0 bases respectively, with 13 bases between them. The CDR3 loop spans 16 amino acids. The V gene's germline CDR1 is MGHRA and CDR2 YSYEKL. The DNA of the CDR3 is TGCGCCAGCAGCCCCGAGGGACTTAGCTCCTACAATGAGCAGTTCTTC. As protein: CASSPEGLSSYNEQFF.

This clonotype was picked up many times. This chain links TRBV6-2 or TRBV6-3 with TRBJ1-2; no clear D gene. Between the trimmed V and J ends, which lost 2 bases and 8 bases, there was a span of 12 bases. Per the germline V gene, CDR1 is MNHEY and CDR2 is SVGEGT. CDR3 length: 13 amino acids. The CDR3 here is CASSYQEGEGYTF. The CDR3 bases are TGTGCCAGCAGTTACCAAGAAGGAGAGGGCTACACCTTC.

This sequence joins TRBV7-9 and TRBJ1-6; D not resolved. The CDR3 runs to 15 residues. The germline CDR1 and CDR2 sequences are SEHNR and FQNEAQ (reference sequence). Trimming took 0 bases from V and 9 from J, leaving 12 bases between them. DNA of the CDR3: TGTGCCAGCAGCTTAGCTTCCGCTATAATTTCACCCCTCCACTTT. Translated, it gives CASSLASAIISPLHF.

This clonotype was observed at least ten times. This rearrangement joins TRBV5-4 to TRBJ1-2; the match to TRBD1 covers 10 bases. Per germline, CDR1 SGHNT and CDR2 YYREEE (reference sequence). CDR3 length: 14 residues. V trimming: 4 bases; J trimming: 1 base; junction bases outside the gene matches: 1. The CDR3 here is CASSRDRGNYGYTF. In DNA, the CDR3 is TGTGCCAGCAGCAGGGACAGGGGTAACTATGGCTACACCTTC. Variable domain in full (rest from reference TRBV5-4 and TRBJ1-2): ETGVTQSPTHLIKTRGQQVTLRCSSQSGHNTVSWYQQALGQGPQFIFQYYREEENGRGNFPPRFSGLQFPNYSSELNVNALELDDSALYLCASSRDRGNYGYTFGSGTRLTVV.

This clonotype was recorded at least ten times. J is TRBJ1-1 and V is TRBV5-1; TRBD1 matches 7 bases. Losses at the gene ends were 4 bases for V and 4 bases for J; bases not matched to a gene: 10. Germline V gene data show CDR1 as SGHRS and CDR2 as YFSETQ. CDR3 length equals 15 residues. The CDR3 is CASSSPGAGGTEAFF. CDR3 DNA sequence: TGCGCCAGCAGCAGTCCGGGAGCAGGGGGCACTGAAGCTTTCTTT.

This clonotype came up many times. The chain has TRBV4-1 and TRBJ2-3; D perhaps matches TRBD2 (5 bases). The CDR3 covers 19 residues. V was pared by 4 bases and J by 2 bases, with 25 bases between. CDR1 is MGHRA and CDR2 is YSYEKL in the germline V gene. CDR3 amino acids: CASSRSLAYRGSDTDTQYF. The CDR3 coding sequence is TGCGCCAGCAGCCGAAGTTTGGCGTACCGCGGGTCAGACACAGATACGCAGTATTTT.

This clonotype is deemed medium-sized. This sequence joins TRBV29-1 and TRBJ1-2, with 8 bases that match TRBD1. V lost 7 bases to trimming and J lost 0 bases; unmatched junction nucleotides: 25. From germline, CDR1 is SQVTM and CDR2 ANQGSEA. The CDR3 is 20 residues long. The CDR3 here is CSASGQVASDAKLANYGYTF. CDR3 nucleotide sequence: TGCAGCGCCTCGGGACAGGTTGCGTCTGACGCTAAGTTAGCTAACTATGGCTACACCTTC.

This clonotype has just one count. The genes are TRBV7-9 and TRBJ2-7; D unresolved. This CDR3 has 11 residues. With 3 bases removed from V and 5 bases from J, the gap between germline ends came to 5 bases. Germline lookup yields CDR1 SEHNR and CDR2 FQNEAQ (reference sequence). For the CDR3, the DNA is TGTGCCAGCAGCTTGGCGGACGAGCAGTACTTC. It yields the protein CASSLADEQYF.

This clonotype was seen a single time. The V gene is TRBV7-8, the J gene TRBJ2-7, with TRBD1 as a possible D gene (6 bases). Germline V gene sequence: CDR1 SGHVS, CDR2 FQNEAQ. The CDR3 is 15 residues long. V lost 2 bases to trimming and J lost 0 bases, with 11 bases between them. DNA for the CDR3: TGTGCCAGCAGCTTACATCAGGGGCCCTCCTACGAGCAGTACTTC. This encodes CASSLHQGPSYEQYF.

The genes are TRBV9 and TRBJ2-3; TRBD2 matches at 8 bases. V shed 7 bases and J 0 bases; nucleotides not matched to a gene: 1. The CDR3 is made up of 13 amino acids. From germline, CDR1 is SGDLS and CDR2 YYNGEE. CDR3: CASSSGSTDTQYF. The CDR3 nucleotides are TGTGCCAGCTCTAGCGGGAGCACAGATACGCAGTATTTT.

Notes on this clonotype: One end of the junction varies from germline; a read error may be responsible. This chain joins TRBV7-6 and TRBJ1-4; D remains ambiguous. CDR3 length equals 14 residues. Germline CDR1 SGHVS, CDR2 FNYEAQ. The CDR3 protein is CATSPQPTNENLFF. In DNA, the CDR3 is TGTGCCACCAGCCCTCAGCCAACTAATGAAAATCTGTTTTTT.

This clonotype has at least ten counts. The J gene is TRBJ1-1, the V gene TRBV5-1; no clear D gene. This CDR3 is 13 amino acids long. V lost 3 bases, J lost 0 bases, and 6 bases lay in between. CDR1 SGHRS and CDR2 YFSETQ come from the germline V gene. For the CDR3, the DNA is TGCGCCAGCAGCTCGACCCTGAACACTGAAGCTTTCTTT. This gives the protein CASSSTLNTEAFF. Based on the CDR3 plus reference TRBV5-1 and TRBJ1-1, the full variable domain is KAGVTQTPRYLIKTRGQQVTLSCSPISGHRSVSWYQQTPGQGLQFLFEYFSETQRNKGNFPGRFSGRQFSNSRSEMNVSTLELGDSALYLCASSSTLNTEAFFGQGTRLTVV.

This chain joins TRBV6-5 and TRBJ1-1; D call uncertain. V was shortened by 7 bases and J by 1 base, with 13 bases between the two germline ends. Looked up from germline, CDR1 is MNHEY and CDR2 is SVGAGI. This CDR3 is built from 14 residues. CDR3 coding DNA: TGTGCCAGCAATTCGGTCCGGGGGAACACTGAAGCTTTCTTT. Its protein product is CASNSVRGNTEAFF.

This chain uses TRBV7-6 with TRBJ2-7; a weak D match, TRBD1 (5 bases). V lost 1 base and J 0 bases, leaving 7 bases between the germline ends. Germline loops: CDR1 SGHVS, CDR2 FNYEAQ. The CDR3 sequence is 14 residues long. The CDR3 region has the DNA TGTGCCAGCAGCTTAGGACAGAGCTCCTACGAGCAGTACTTC. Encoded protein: CASSLGQSSYEQYF.

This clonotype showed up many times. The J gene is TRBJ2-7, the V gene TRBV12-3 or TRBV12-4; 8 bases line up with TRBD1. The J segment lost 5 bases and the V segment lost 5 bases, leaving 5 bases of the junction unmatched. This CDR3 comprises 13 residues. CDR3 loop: CASSPQQGDEQYF. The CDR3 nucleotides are TGTGCCAGCAGTCCACAACAGGGGGACGAGCAGTACTTC.